The 5 T cell receptor beta chains presented below share a single source sample, sequenced in a study of T cell changes during pregnancy in multiple sclerosis. Only in-frame clones appear in the TCRdb table, and some are missing; sequencing was by immunoSEQ multiplex PCR. The table shows almost 50,000 clones, with around 92% occurring only once. Sequenced material: peripheral blood, taken after pregnancy. The receptors shown here come from a female donor with multiple sclerosis, enrolled in a pregnancy study.

The J gene is TRBJ1-2, the V gene TRBV28; 8 nucleotides align to TRBD1. Losses at the gene ends were 6 bases for V and 4 bases for J; bases not matched to a gene: 4. CDR1 and CDR2 from the germline V gene are MDHEN and SYDVKM. The CDR3 has 13 amino acids. As DNA, the CDR3 is TGTGCCAGCAGCCCAGGGGGCGTCTATGGCTACACCTTC. It translates to CASSPGGVYGYTF.

The V gene is TRBV7-3, the J gene TRBJ2-3; 7 positions match TRBD2. In germline, CDR1 is SGHTA, CDR2 FQGTGA. The CDR3 runs to 14 residues. V shed 5 bases, J shed 5 bases, and the junction held 7 bases outside the gene matches. The CDR3 sequence is CASSQRTRGDTQYF. The CDR3 nucleotides are TGTGCCAGCAGCCAAAGGACTAGAGGAGATACGCAGTATTTT.

The chain uses TRBV12-5 and TRBJ2-1; 8 bases are shared with TRBD1. Per germline, CDR1 LGHNT and CDR2 FRNRAP. The CDR3 runs 14 residues. Trimming took 1 base from V and 4 from J; bases not matched to a gene: 0. The CDR3 sequence: CASGLGQGYNEQFF. The CDR3 DNA is TGTGCTAGTGGTTTGGGACAGGGGTACAATGAGCAGTTCTTC.

In this sample, this clone turned up a few times. The gene calls are TRBV6-1 and TRBJ2-3, with 13 positions matching TRBD2. The ends lost 4 bases at V and 4 bases at J; junction bases unmatched: 2. This CDR3 has 15 amino acids. In germline, CDR1 is MNHNS, CDR2 SASEGT. The CDR3 region has the DNA TGTGCCAGCAGTGGACTAGCGGGGGGCTCAGATACGCAGTATTTT. This translates into CASSGLAGGSDTQYF.

This chain connects TRBV6-1 to TRBJ2-3, with TRBD1 matching over 9 bases. Looked up from germline, CDR1 is MNHNS and CDR2 is SASEGT. The CDR3 is 14 residues long. Germline trimming cut 3 bases from V and 6 bases from J; bases unmatched to any gene: 4. This CDR3 is CASSEGTGSDTQYF. CDR3 nucleotides: TGTGCCAGCAGTGAGGGGACAGGGTCCGATACGCAGTATTTT.